Sequencing of this T cell receptor beta chain was carried out in a study of blood T cell repertoires in COVID-19. With 3 bases clipped from V and 8 bases from J, the junction kept 2 bases outside the gene matches. This CDR3 has 12 amino acids. Germline CDR1 SNHLY, CDR2 FYNNEI. Some clones are missing from TCRdb's copy, which holds only in-frame ones; the method was immunoSEQ multiplex PCR. Here the sample spans 330,000 or so clones, about 92% being singletons. Specimen: PBMCs or T cells enriched from blood (not recorded which). The clonotype comes from a young woman who had recovered from COVID-19. V gene TRBV2 combines with J gene TRBJ1-2; 8 bases fit TRBD1. This CDR3 reads CASSETGDGYTF. The CDR3 DNA reads TGTGCCAGCAGTGAGACAGGGGACGGCTACACCTTC.